This entry concerns a single TCR beta chain. The sample contains more than one DNA sequence encoding this CDR3. In the original analysis: Nucleated cell counts were estimated from reference gene primer amplification. Using immunoSEQ multiplex PCR, the repertoire was profiled, and TCRdb retains in-frame clones only, with some absent. The DNA gave D and trimming, while V, J and clone size come from that table. Here the sample spans about 420,000 clones, about 90% being singletons. This sample stems from a study of blood T cell repertoires in COVID-19. Turning to the study itself: The United States, Italy and Spain were the sources of the acute and convalescent COVID-19 samples. PBMCs, B-cell-depleted T cells, or T cells provided the cDNA or gDNA that made up the material.

The germline V gene encodes CDR1 LNHDA and CDR2 SQIVND (reference sequence). The CDR3 runs 14 residues. V shed 3 bases, J shed 0 bases, and the junction held 0 bases outside the gene matches. Patients from Seattle were sampled longitudinally, starting during active infection. The rearrangement links TRBV19 to TRBJ2-7, with TRBD2 matching over 9 bases. The receptor's source is a man aged 18-30 years with COVID-19, enrolled during active disease. Sequenced input: peripheral blood. The CDR3: CASSISGSSYEQYF. CDR3 sequence (DNA): TGTGCCAGTAGTATTAGCGGGAGCTCCTACGAGCAGTACTTC. The complete variable domain, with remaining parts taken from reference TRBV19 and TRBJ2-7, reads DGGITQSPKYLFRKEGQNVTLSCEQNLNHDAMYWYRQDPGQGLRLIYYSQIVNDFQKGDIAEGYSVSREKKESFPLTVTSAQKNPTAFYLCASSISGSSYEQYFGPGTRLTVT.